This T cell receptor (beta chain) was identified in a study of blood T cell repertoires in COVID-19 (dated by TCRdb to 2020 to 2022). Describing the broader study: Collaborator samples came from the United States, Italy and Spain and covered acute and convalescent phases of COVID-19. The material from the prospective study consisted of cDNA or gDNA derived from T cells, B-cell-depleted T cells, or PBMCs. Sample metadata almost always included a de-identified subject ID, COVID-19 status, age in years and sex. Deeply sampled blood TCRbeta repertoires from subjects exposed to, actively infected with, or recovered from COVID-19 were included in the dataset. A freely available public database, intended as a resource for researchers studying the immune response to SARS-CoV-2, is where the repertoires were released. The samples were drawn from the first 160 participants of the ongoing ImmuneRACE study and from 950 to 1,500 subjects provided by 6 global collaborators. HLA class I and class II types, where available, came from metadata supplied by the sample provider rather than from assay-based typing. Here is what the overall study found, with its caveats: Clinical and demographic metadata were provided uncurated, with the amount varying by source and participant.

Looking up the germline V gene (reference sequence) yields CDR1 MNHNY and CDR2 SVGAGI. After removal of 6 bases from V and 5 bases from J, the junction retains 8 bases not matched to a gene. The CDR3 starts with the cysteine, ends with the phenylalanine, and has 16 residues. This entry keeps only the CDR3 DNA: 48 bases, framed from base 1. Samples from volunteer blood donors who had recovered from COVID-19 were contributed by a second Seattle source. Each collaborating institution followed its own protocols to collect whole blood in K2EDTA tubes. For TCRbeta analysis, collaborators shipped samples in one of three forms: frozen whole blood, isolated PBMCs, or DNA extracted from either of those sample types. TCRbeta CDR3 regions were amplified from genomic DNA using the immunoSEQ Assay, a bias-controlled multiplex PCR. For the original study's pipeline: The number of nucleated cells in each sample was estimated by amplification of reference gene primers within the assay. To quantify the absolute abundance of each unique TCRbeta CDR3 rearrangement, sequence reads were collapsed and filtered. For each sample, productive Simpson clonality was calculated by taking the square root of Simpson's diversity index across productive rearrangements. TCRdb limited this immuneACCESS table to in-frame rearrangements with V and J called. A share of clones is missing; checked studies link under half to unresolved V genes, and the rest is unexplained. V and J calls and clone size are given by that table; D and trimming were obtained from the DNA. The sample has about 300,000 clones on record, 83% of them singletons. Roughly 9.4% of the sample lies in the top ten.

In regard to this clone: Its antigen is unknown. Qualities for individual bases were not recorded, and no much larger clone is one base off.

The source material was peripheral blood. The sequence was collected from a woman aged 50 to 60 who had recovered from COVID-19. The V and J segments used are TRBV6-6 and TRBJ2-3; 13 bases in the junction line up with TRBD2. The sequenced DNA is TGTGCCAGCAGCTCGACTAGCGGGGGGCTGGGAGATACGCAGTATTTT. This is translated as CASSSTSGGLGDTQYF.